This passage covers 24 T cell receptor beta chains from one sample sequenced in a study of T cells in Graves' hyperthyroidism and ophthalmopathy. Researchers amplified the TCR beta CDR3 regions from RNA transcripts. HTBI primers drove first-round RT-PCR of the TCR CDR3. TCRdb re-derived calls from the multiplex PCR reads in MiXCR, one entry per CDR3 protein. The profile shows 620,000 or so distinct CDR3 sequences, 13% to 15% of them singletons. The material sequenced was blood. These receptors were taken from a woman aged 45-65 years with Graves' ophthalmopathy.

This clonotype showed up just a few times. This sequence joins TRBV9 and TRBJ2-1, with 9 positions matching TRBD1. CDR1 is SGDLS, CDR2 YYNGEE, per germline. V was pared by 2 bases and J by 9 bases, with 9 bases of the junction left unmatched. The CDR3 covers 15 residues. CDR3 DNA sequence: TGTGCCAGCAGCGTCGCGACAGGGGGTATAAGTGAGCAGTTCTTC. Translation: CASSVATGGISEQFF.

The sample holds a few counts of this clonotype. This chain uses TRBV28 with TRBJ2-7; D remains unclear. Germline lookup yields CDR1 MDHEN and CDR2 SYDVKM. The V end lost 7 bases, the J end lost 0 bases, and 7 bases lay between the germline ends. This CDR3 contains 12 residues. The CDR3 DNA reads TGTGCCAGCAATGAGAACTCCTACGAGCAGTACTTC. Protein product: CASNENSYEQYF. The whole variable domain, remainder taken from reference TRBV28 and TRBJ2-7, is DVKVTQSSRYLVKRTGEKVFLECVQDMDHENMFWYRQDPGLGLRLIYFSYDVKMKEKGDIPEGYSVSREKKERFSLILESASTNQTSMYLCASNENSYEQYFGPGTRLTVT.

This clonotype was detected a few times. The chain links TRBV30 to TRBJ1-2, with D maybe TRBD1 (5 bases). V was pared by 5 bases and J by 2 bases, with 9 bases between. CDR1 and CDR2 (germline): GTSNPN, SVGIG (reference sequence). The CDR3 runs to 12 residues. For the CDR3, the DNA is TGTGCCTGGGCAGGGACGAACTATGGCTACACCTTC. It yields the protein CAWAGTNYGYTF.

The J gene is TRBJ1-4, the V gene TRBV28; unclear D gene. Looked up from germline, CDR1 is MDHEN and CDR2 is SYDVKM. V was shortened by 3 bases and J by 4 bases, with 15 bases between the two germline ends. The CDR3 is 16 residues long. The CDR3 sequence: CASSFKSFRSNEKLFF. For the CDR3, the DNA is TGTGCCAGCAGTTTTAAGTCGTTCAGGAGTAATGAAAAACTGTTTTTT.

This clonotype occurred a few times. The V and J genes are TRBV6-5 and TRBJ2-5, with D perhaps assigned TRBD1 or TRBD2 (6 bases each). Germline V CDR1 and CDR2: MNHEY, SVGAGI. Between the trimmed V and J ends, which lost 2 bases and 4 bases, there was a span of 17 bases. There are 16 residues in the CDR3. In DNA, the CDR3 is TGTGCCAGCAGTTACGAGGAACAGGGAGGTTCAGAGACCCAGTACTTC. Protein product: CASSYEEQGGSETQYF.

V is TRBV9 and J is TRBJ2-3; tentatively, D is TRBD2 (6 bases). This CDR3 spans 15 amino acids. V lost 4 bases to trimming and J lost 0 bases, with 12 bases between them. CDR1 is SGDLS and CDR2 is YYNGEE in the germline V gene. As DNA, the CDR3 is TGTGCCAGCAGCACCCGGGACTGGAGCACAGATACGCAGTATTTT. Amino acid sequence: CASSTRDWSTDTQYF.

J is TRBJ2-7 and V is TRBV19; D is perhaps TRBD2 (6 bases). CDR1 and CDR2 (germline): LNHDA, SQIVND (reference sequence). V was clipped by 3 bases and J by 3 bases, with 9 bases between them. The length of the CDR3 is 13 residues. The CDR3 region has the DNA TGTGCCAGTAGTATCCGGGAGAACTACGAGCAGTACTTC. Amino acids: CASSIRENYEQYF.

There are many counts of this clonotype. The genes are TRBV28 and TRBJ2-5, with D maybe TRBD1 (6 bases). Trimming pared 5 bases from V and 1 base from J, leaving 23 bases between. In germline, CDR1 is MDHEN, CDR2 SYDVKM. This CDR3 region has 18 residues. The CDR3 loop is CASSHLSWDNEPQETQYF. The CDR3 bases are TGTGCCAGCAGTCATCTTAGCTGGGACAATGAACCCCAAGAGACCCAGTACTTC.

This clonotype was seen many times. V usage is TRBV6-1 and J usage is TRBJ2-7, with 8 bases lining up with TRBD1. The germline CDR1 and CDR2 sequences are MNHNS and SASEGT. The length of the CDR3 is 14 residues. V gave up 7 bases and J gave up 2 bases; unmatched junction bases: 7. CDR3 region: CASKNGQGTYEQYF. Here the CDR3 DNA reads TGTGCCAGCAAAAACGGACAGGGTACCTACGAGCAGTACTTC.

In this sample, this clonotype turned up a few times. The V gene is TRBV3-1, the J gene TRBJ2-7; TRBD2 matches 11 bases. Germline CDR1 LGHDT, CDR2 YNNKEL (reference sequence). The CDR3 covers 15 residues. V lost 1 base and J lost 4; bases outside the gene matches: 3. CDR3 in DNA: TGTGCCAGCAGCCAAGCTACTAGCGGGAGATACGAGCAGTACTTC. This codes for CASSQATSGRYEQYF.

Comments on this clonotype: The missing conserved phenylalanine or tryptophan at the end of this CDR3 makes a read error likely. This chain joins TRBV19 and TRBJ1-2; TRBD1 agrees at 9 bases. V shed 8 bases, J shed 3 bases, and the junction held 7 bases outside the gene matches. The CDR3 spans 14 residues. CDR1 is LNHDA, CDR2 SQIVND, per germline (reference sequence). The CDR3 DNA is TGTGCCAGTTCGCGGGACAGGGCGGACTATGGCTACACCGTC. It is translated as CASSRDRADYGYTV.

This clonotype was seen a handful of times. The chain couples TRBV24-1 to TRBJ2-7, with unresolved D. The germline V gene has CDR1 KGHDR and CDR2 SFDVKD. The ends were cut back, 1 base at V and 3 bases at J, with 15 bases in the middle. This CDR3 comprises 16 residues. The CDR3 sequence is CATSDFQEIPVYEQYF. For the CDR3, the DNA is TGTGCCACCAGTGATTTTCAGGAGATCCCAGTCTACGAGCAGTACTTC.

This clonotype has at least ten counts. This sequence joins TRBV12-5 and TRBJ1-1, with D unresolved. Germline V CDR1 and CDR2: LGHNT, FRNRAP. V lost 5 bases and J 5 bases, leaving 24 bases between the germline ends. CDR3 length equals 17 residues. Here the CDR3 DNA reads TGTGCTAGTGGTCCCCGATGGAGGGCAGTCGCGAGGACTGAAGCTTTCTTT. It specifies CASGPRWRAVARTEAFF.

The CDR3 sequence: CASTEQGYGYTF. The DNA for the CDR3 is TGTGCCAGCACCGAACAGGGCTATGGCTACACCTTC. This chain connects TRBV6-2 or TRBV6-3 to TRBJ1-2; perhaps TRBD1 as D (6 bases). The V end lost 7 bases, the J end lost 4 bases, and 10 bases lay between the germline ends. The CDR3 consists of 12 residues. Germline CDR1 reads MNHEY; CDR2 reads SVGEGT.

This clonotype was seen a handful of times. The chain recombines TRBV19 with TRBJ1-3; maybe TRBD1 (5 bases). CDR1 is LNHDA and CDR2 is SQIVND in the germline V gene (reference sequence). V was pared by 2 bases and J by 0 bases, with 11 bases between. This CDR3 comprises 16 residues. CDR3 amino acids: CASSIMGVPSGNTIYF. The CDR3 DNA reads as TGTGCCAGTAGTATAATGGGGGTACCCTCTGGAAACACCATATATTTT.

The chain uses TRBV5-4 and TRBJ2-1, with D perhaps matching TRBD1 (5 bases). Germline V gives CDR1 SGHNT, CDR2 YYREEE (reference sequence). CDR3 length equals 13 residues. V was pared by 4 bases and J by 5 bases, with 10 bases between. CDR3: CASSHDRHNEQFF. CDR3 coding DNA: TGTGCCAGCAGCCATGACAGACACAATGAGCAGTTCTTC.

The V call is TRBV3-1, the J call TRBJ2-7, with no clear D. Germline lookup yields CDR1 LGHDT and CDR2 YNNKEL (reference sequence). The CDR3 length is 14 residues. V lost 1 base to trimming and J lost 1 base, with 8 bases between them. DNA for the CDR3: TGTGCCAGCAGCCAAGTGGTCCCTTCCTACGAGCAGTACTTC. This translates into CASSQVVPSYEQYF.

This clonotype turned up a few times. The chain uses TRBV5-1 and TRBJ2-7; 15 bases match TRBD2. This CDR3 has 17 amino acids. The ends lost 4 bases at V and 2 bases at J; junction bases unmatched: 7. Germline CDR1 reads SGHRS; CDR2 reads YFSETQ. CDR3 nucleotides: TGCGCCAGCAGCCCCGGACTAGCGGGAGGGCCTACCTACGAGCAGTACTTC. Its translation: CASSPGLAGGPTYEQYF.

The V and J genes are TRBV19 and TRBJ1-5; D gene ambiguous. The germline CDR1 and CDR2 sequences are LNHDA and SQIVND (reference sequence). Trimming pared 2 bases from V and 6 bases from J, leaving 14 bases between. This CDR3 has 15 residues. CDR3 protein: CASSILGKVGQPQHF. The CDR3 DNA sequence: TGTGCCAGTAGTATACTGGGGAAGGTCGGTCAGCCCCAGCATTTT. Complete variable domain (other parts from reference TRBV19 and TRBJ1-5): DGGITQSPKYLFRKEGQNVTLSCEQNLNHDAMYWYRQDPGQGLRLIYYSQIVNDFQKGDIAEGYSVSREKKESFPLTVTSAQKNPTAFYLCASSILGKVGQPQHFGDGTRLSIL.

The rearrangement links TRBV6-2 or TRBV6-3 to TRBJ2-7, with D perhaps TRBD1 or TRBD2 (6 bases each). Trimming took 6 bases from V and 4 from J, leaving 22 bases between them. This CDR3 spans 16 amino acids. The germline CDR1 and CDR2 sequences are MNHEY and SVGEGT. The CDR3 here is CASSGGHILKTYEQYF. CDR3 sequence (DNA): TGTGCCAGCAGCGGGGGACACATCCTCAAAACATACGAGCAGTACTTC.

The J gene is TRBJ2-7, the V gene TRBV27; the match to TRBD2 covers 7 bases. Unmatched junction bases numbered 13, after V lost 6 bases and J lost 2 bases. There are 16 residues in the CDR3. Germline CDR1 MNHEY, CDR2 SMNVEV (reference sequence). CDR3 in DNA: TGTGCCAGCAGCTACGGGCGCCCTAGCGGTACCTACGAGCAGTACTTC. This codes for CASSYGRPSGTYEQYF.

This clonotype was counted at least ten times. This chain uses TRBV20-1 with TRBJ2-1; unclear D gene. Germline V gene lookup returns CDR1 DFQATT and CDR2 SNEGSKA (reference sequence). This CDR3 spans 12 amino acids. Trimming took 1 base from V and 10 from J, leaving 11 bases between them. The CDR3: CSARGDSSEQFF. The CDR3 region has the DNA TGCAGTGCTAGAGGTGACTCATCGGAGCAGTTCTTC.

This clonotype has a count of ten or more. This rearrangement joins TRBV7-2 to TRBJ2-7, with 11 bases lining up with TRBD2. With V trimmed by 3 bases and J by 3 bases, 4 bases remained unmatched. The CDR3 runs to 15 residues. The germline V gene encodes CDR1 SGHTA and CDR2 FQGNSA. The CDR3 loop reads CASSFGTSGDYEQYF. In DNA, the CDR3 is TGTGCCAGCAGCTTCGGGACTAGCGGTGACTACGAGCAGTACTTC.

This clonotype turned up a few times. V and J are TRBV4-1 and TRBJ2-5, with 10 bases identical to TRBD2. There are 15 residues in the CDR3. The ends lost 1 base at V and 5 bases at J; junction bases unmatched: 4. CDR1 is MGHRA and CDR2 is YSYEKL in the germline V gene. In DNA, the CDR3 is TGCGCCAGCAGCCAAGGTCTAGCGGGAGATGAGACCCAGTACTTC. It translates to CASSQGLAGDETQYF.